This T cell receptor (beta chain) was sequenced during a study of neoadjuvant nivolumab and ipilimumab in lung cancer. This clone was observed once. TCRdb's copy holds only in-frame clones and misses some; the assay was immunoSEQ multiplex PCR. The repertoire holds tens of thousands of clones, approximately 82% seen once, with about 21% in the top ten. V dropped 8 bases and J dropped 4 bases, with 17 bases sitting between them. Germline V gene sequence: CDR1 SEHNR, CDR2 FQNEAQ (reference sequence). CDR3 length: 14 residues. This chain connects TRBV7-9 to TRBJ2-5; D might be TRBD2 (6 bases). This sample comprised peripheral blood, obtained before neoadjuvant nivolumab, alone or with ipilimumab. The sequence came from an adult with non-small cell lung cancer. CDR3 sequence (DNA): TGTGCCAGCCCCCCGGGTGGCGGGACAGAGACCCAGTACTTC. Its protein is CASPPGGGTETQYF. Filled out from reference TRBV7-9 and TRBJ2-5, the complete variable domain reads DTGVSQNPRHKITKRGQNVTFRCDPISEHNRLYWYRQTLGQGPEFLTYFQNEAQLEKSRLLSDRFSAERPKGSFSTLEIQRTEQGDSAMYLCASPPGGGTETQYFGPGTRLLVL.